The TCR beta chain described here comes from a study of blood T cell repertoires in COVID-19. At the level of the study: Material from acute and convalescent COVID-19 was sourced from the United States, Italy and Spain.

This table comes from immunoSEQ multiplex PCR, and its TCRdb copy is limited to in-frame clones, with some not included. The data show fewer than 60,000 clones, around nine tenths seen once. The CDR3 is made up of 15 amino acids. V trimming: 6 bases; J trimming: 4 bases; junction bases outside the gene matches: 8. Germline CDR1 MNHEY, CDR2 SVGAGI. The V and J genes are TRBV6-5 and TRBJ1-2, with TRBD1 matching 10 bases. Sequencing was carried out using peripheral blood. The source is a human donor in a cohort sampled during active COVID-19. The CDR3 is CASRTGGGLGYGYTF. The CDR3 region has the DNA TGTGCCAGCAGGACAGGGGGCGGACTGGGCTATGGCTACACCTTC.